This T cell receptor beta chain was sequenced during a study of T cell responses to AZD1222 COVID-19 vaccine. CDR1 and CDR2 (germline): SQVTM, ANQGSEA. This CDR3 contains 16 residues. V dropped 7 bases and J dropped 0; count of bases not matched to a gene: 9. Profiled with immunoSEQ multiplex PCR; TCRdb holds only in-frame clones, not every one. The data contain some 140,000 clones, approximately 89% of them singletons. Notes on the study in general: Spike-wide vaccine-associated CD4 TCRs dominated at 160-218 and 743-854.

With respect to this clone: Its antigen is unknown.

The J gene is TRBJ2-6, the V gene TRBV29-1, with 7 bases aligning to TRBD1. Material: peripheral blood, obtained on day 0 of AZD1222 vaccination. This receptor was identified in an adult in good health. CDR3 region: CSATGTAYSGANVLTF. CDR3 bases: TGCAGCGCCACCGGGACAGCGTACTCTGGGGCCAACGTCCTGACTTTC.